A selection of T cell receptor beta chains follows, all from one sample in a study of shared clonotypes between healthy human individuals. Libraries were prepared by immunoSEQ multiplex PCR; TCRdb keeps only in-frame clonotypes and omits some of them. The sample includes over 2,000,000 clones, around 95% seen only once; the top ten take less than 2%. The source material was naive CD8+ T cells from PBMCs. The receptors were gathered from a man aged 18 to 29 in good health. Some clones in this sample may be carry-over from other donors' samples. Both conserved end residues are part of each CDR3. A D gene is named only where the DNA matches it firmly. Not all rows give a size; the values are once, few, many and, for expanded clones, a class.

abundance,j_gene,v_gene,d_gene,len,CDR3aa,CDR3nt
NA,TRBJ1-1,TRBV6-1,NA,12,CASTTGGIEAFF,TGTGCCAGCACCACGGGGGGAATTGAAGCTTTCTTT
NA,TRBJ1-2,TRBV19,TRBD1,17,CASSIGEDRAHIYGYTF,TGTGCCAGTAGTATCGGCGAGGACAGGGCACACATTTATGGCTACACCTTC
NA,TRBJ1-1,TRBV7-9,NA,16,CASISFDENGGTEAFF,TGTGCCAGCATCTCGTTTGACGAGAACGGGGGCACTGAAGCTTTCTTT
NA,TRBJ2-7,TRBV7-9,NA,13,CASSLALFYEQYF,TGTGCCAGCAGCTTAGCGCTGTTCTACGAGCAGTACTTC
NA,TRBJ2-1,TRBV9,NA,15,CASSVALAPYNEQFF,TGTGCCAGCAGCGTAGCACTAGCACCCTACAATGAGCAGTTCTTC
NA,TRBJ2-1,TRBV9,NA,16,CASSGGAGAGGNEQFF,TGTGCCAGCAGCGGGGGAGCGGGCGCCGGGGGCAATGAGCAGTTCTTC
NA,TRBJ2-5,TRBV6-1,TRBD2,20,CASSDPSLILAGDRRETQYF,TGTGCCAGCAGTGACCCCTCTTTGATACTAGCGGGAGACCGACGAGAGACCCAGTACTTC
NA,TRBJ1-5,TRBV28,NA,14,CASSLRVFNQPQHF,TGTGCCAGCAGTCTCAGGGTGTTCAATCAGCCCCAGCATTTT
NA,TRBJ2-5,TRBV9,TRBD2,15,CASSVVGREDETQYF,TGTGCCAGCAGCGTAGTTGGACGGGAGGATGAGACCCAGTACTTC
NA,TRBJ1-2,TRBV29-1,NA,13,CSVPGTLIYGYTF,TGCAGCGTTCCGGGAACCCTCATCTATGGCTACACCTTC
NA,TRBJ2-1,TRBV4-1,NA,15,CASSGRTAADNEQFF,TGCGCCAGCAGCGGGCGGACAGCCGCGGACAATGAGCAGTTCTTC
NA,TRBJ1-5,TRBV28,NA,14,CASSQHYSNQPQHF,TGTGCCAGCAGTCAACATTATAGCAATCAGCCCCAGCATTTT
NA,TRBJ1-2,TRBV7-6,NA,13,CASSPTGPDPYTF,TGTGCCAGCAGCCCCACCGGCCCAGACCCCTACACCTTC
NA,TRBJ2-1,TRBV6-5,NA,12,CASSHRAHEQFF,TGTGCCAGCAGTCACAGGGCGCATGAGCAGTTCTTC
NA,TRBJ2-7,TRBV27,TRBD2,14,CASSRTGGAYEQYF,TGTGCCAGCAGTAGAACGGGAGGAGCCTACGAGCAGTACTTC
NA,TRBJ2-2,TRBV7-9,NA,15,CASSDRAVNTGELFF,TGTGCCAGCAGCGACCGGGCGGTGAACACCGGGGAGCTGTTTTTT
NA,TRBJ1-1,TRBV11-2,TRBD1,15,CASNPSGGTNTEAFF,TGTGCCAGCAACCCCTCAGGGGGAACTAACACTGAAGCTTTCTTT
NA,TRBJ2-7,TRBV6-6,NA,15,CASSLSGTGTYEQYF,TGTGCCAGCAGTTTGTCCGGGACTGGTACCTACGAGCAGTACTTC
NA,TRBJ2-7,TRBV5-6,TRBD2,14,CASSRLAGPRGQYF,TGTGCCAGCAGCCGCCTAGCGGGACCTCGGGGGCAGTACTTC
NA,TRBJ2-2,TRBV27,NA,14,CASSGDSYTGELFF,TGTGCCAGCAGTGGAGACAGTTACACCGGGGAGCTGTTTTTT
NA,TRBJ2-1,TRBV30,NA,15,CAWSVPLEWYNEQFF,TGTGCCTGGAGTGTACCACTTGAGTGGTACAATGAGCAGTTCTTC
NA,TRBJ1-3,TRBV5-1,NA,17,CASSLSTDPSRKDTIYF,TGCGCCAGCAGCCTCAGCACGGACCCCTCAAGGAAGGACACCATATATTTT
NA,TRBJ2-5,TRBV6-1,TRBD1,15,CASSPGTGVLETQYF,TGTGCCAGCAGCCCCGGGACAGGAGTCCTGGAGACCCAGTACTTC
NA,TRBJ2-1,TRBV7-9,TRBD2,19,CASSLSSSGLAGKGDEQFF,TGTGCCAGCAGCCTTAGCTCCTCGGGACTAGCGGGAAAAGGGGATGAGCAGTTCTTC
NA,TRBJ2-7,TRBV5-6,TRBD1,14,CASSLLQGAYEQYF,TGTGCCAGCAGCTTATTACAGGGGGCATACGAGCAGTACTTC
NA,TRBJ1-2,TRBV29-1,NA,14,CSVPPGGLFYGYTF,TGCAGCGTGCCCCCCGGGGGGCTCTTCTATGGCTACACCTTC
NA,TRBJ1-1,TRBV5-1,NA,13,CASSLWQGTEAFF,TGCGCCAGCAGCTTGTGGCAGGGCACTGAAGCTTTCTTT
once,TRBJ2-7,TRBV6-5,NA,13,CASSKLETYEQYF,TGTGCCAGCAGTAAACTAGAGACATACGAGCAGTACTTC
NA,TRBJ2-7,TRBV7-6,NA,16,CASSVEAGDISYEQYF,TGTGCCAGCAGCGTGGAAGCAGGGGACATCTCCTACGAGCAGTACTTC
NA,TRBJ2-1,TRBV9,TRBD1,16,CASKELGQGIYNEQFF,TGTGCCAGCAAAGAGTTGGGACAGGGAATATACAATGAGCAGTTCTTC
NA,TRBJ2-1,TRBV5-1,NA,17,CASSTHPTPASYNEQFF,TGCGCCAGCAGCACTCACCCGACTCCAGCATCCTACAATGAGCAGTTCTTC
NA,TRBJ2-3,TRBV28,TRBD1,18,CASSLPLNRQGDADTQYF,TGTGCCAGCAGTTTACCCCTCAACCGGCAGGGGGATGCAGATACGCAGTATTTT
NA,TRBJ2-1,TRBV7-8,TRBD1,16,CASSPWTGGLYNEQFF,TGTGCCAGCAGCCCCTGGACAGGGGGCCTTTACAATGAGCAGTTCTTC
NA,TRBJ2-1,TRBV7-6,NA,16,CASSPKTVGSYNEQFF,TGTGCCAGCAGCCCGAAGACCGTTGGCTCCTACAATGAGCAGTTCTTC
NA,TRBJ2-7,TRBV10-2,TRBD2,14,CASSGREGTYEQYF,TGCGCCAGCAGTGGCCGGGAGGGAACCTACGAGCAGTACTTC
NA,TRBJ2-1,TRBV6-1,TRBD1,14,CASRGTGSYNEQFF,TGTGCCAGCAGGGGGACAGGTTCCTACAATGAGCAGTTCTTC
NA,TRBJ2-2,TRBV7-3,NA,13,CASSLGGTGELFF,TGTGCCAGCAGCTTAGGCGGTACCGGGGAGCTGTTTTTT
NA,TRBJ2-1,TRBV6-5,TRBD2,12,CASSRTSGEQFF,TGTGCCAGCAGCCGAACTAGCGGTGAGCAGTTCTTC
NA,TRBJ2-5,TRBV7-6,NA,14,CASIPRDYQETQYF,TGTGCCAGCATCCCCCGGGACTACCAAGAGACCCAGTACTTC
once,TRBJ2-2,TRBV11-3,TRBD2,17,CASSLDLETSGTGELFF,TGTGCCAGCAGCTTAGATCTGGAGACTAGCGGCACCGGGGAGCTGTTTTTT
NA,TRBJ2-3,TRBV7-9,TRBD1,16,CASSTRTGGVMDTQYF,TGTGCCAGCAGCACACGGACAGGGGGAGTTATGGATACGCAGTATTTT
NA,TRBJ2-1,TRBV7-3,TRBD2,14,CASSLAGGGHEQFF,TGTGCCAGCAGCTTAGCGGGAGGAGGGCATGAGCAGTTCTTC
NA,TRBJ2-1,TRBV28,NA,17,CASSLVLALSSYNEQFF,TGTGCCAGCAGTTTAGTCCTAGCCTTGAGCTCCTACAATGAGCAGTTCTTC
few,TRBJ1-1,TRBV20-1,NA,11,CSARVDTEAFF,TGCAGTGCCCGCGTGGACACTGAAGCTTTCTTT
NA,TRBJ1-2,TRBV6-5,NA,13,CASHLGSYYGYTF,TGTGCCAGCCACCTGGGCAGCTACTATGGCTACACCTTC
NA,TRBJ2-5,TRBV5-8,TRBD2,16,CASSPLAGVLQETQYF,TGTGCCAGCAGCCCGCTAGCGGGAGTACTACAAGAGACCCAGTACTTC
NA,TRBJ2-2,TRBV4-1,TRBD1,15,CASGHLTGGSGELFF,TGCGCCAGCGGTCATCTCACAGGGGGCTCAGGGGAGCTGTTTTTT
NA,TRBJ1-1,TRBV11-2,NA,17,CASSLVQGRLWDTEAFF,TGTGCCAGCAGCTTAGTACAGGGTCGATTGTGGGACACTGAAGCTTTCTTT
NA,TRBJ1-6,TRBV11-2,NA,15,CASSRGQLNNSPLHF,TGTGCCAGCAGTCGCGGACAGTTAAATAATTCACCCCTCCACTTT
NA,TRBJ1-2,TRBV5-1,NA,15,CASSPSGPLSYGYTF,TGCGCCAGCAGCCCCTCTGGACCACTATCTTATGGCTACACCTTC
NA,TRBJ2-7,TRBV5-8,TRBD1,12,CASSSRGYEQYF,TGTGCCAGCAGCTCCAGGGGGTACGAGCAGTACTTC
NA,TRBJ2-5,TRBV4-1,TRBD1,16,CASSLFWGQIQETQYF,TGCGCCAGCAGCCTCTTCTGGGGACAGATCCAAGAGACCCAGTACTTC
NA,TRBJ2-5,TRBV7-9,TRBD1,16,CASSTWTGTHQETQYF,TGTGCCAGCAGCACATGGACAGGGACACATCAAGAGACCCAGTACTTC
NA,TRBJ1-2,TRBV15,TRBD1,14,CATSSRDRGPGYTF,TGTGCCACCAGCAGCCGTGACAGGGGGCCTGGCTACACCTTC
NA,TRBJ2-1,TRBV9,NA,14,CASSGRQAYNEQFF,TGTGCCAGCAGCGGAAGACAGGCCTACAATGAGCAGTTCTTC
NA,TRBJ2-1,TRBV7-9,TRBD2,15,CASSPYSGSYNEQFF,TGTGCCAGCAGCCCATATAGCGGGTCCTACAATGAGCAGTTCTTC
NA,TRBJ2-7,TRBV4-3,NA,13,CASSQDGLNEQYF,TGCGCCAGCAGCCAAGATGGGCTAAACGAGCAGTACTTC
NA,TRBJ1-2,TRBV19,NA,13,CASTRTETYGYTF,TGTGCCTCCACAAGGACAGAAACTTATGGCTACACCTTC
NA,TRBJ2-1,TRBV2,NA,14,CASSDGGIYNEQFF,TGTGCCAGCAGTGACGGCGGGATCTACAATGAGCAGTTCTTC
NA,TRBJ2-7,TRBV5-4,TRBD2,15,CASSLEVAGAHEQYF,TGTGCCAGCAGCTTGGAGGTGGCGGGAGCCCATGAGCAGTACTTC